One sample yielded the 4 T cell receptor beta chains listed below, sequenced in a study of blood T cell repertoires in COVID-19. Sequencing was performed with immunoSEQ multiplex PCR; in TCRdb, only in-frame clones are kept and a portion is missing. Here the sample spans some 210,000 clones, nearly 90% being singletons. Sequenced: peripheral blood. The origin of the receptors is a woman in her forties who had recovered from COVID-19.

The J gene is TRBJ2-3, the V gene TRBV6-4; 7 bases are shared with TRBD2. J gave up 6 bases and V 6 bases, and 9 bases lay outside the gene matches. Germline CDR1 is MRHNA and CDR2 is SNTAGT. This CDR3 is built from 14 residues. CDR3 bases: TGTGCCAGCAGGAGGGAGGGTGCCTTGGATACGCAGTATTTT. This encodes CASRREGALDTQYF.

The rearrangement joins TRBV6-5 to TRBJ2-1; 7 nucleotides match TRBD2. V dropped 8 bases and J dropped 0; count of bases not matched to a gene: 1. The CDR3 sequence is 13 residues long. The germline V gene encodes CDR1 MNHEY and CDR2 SVGAGI. CDR3 region: CASGGDSYNEQFF. For the CDR3, the DNA is TGTGCCAGCGGGGGGGACTCCTACAATGAGCAGTTCTTC.

This chain links TRBV28 with TRBJ2-3; D is perhaps TRBD2 (6 bases). The V gene's germline CDR1 is MDHEN and CDR2 SYDVKM. The CDR3 is 15 amino acids. The germline V and J ends were trimmed by 1 base and 1 base, with 9 bases remaining between them. The chain's CDR3 is CASSLFASGTDTQYF. The CDR3 coding sequence is TGTGCCAGCAGTTTATTTGCTAGCGGCACAGATACGCAGTATTTT.

The chain is built from TRBV30 and TRBJ2-3; 8 bases line up with TRBD2. This CDR3 has 15 residues. Germline V gene data show CDR1 as GTSNPN and CDR2 as SVGIG (reference sequence). With V trimmed by 5 bases and J by 3 bases, 10 bases remained unmatched. CDR3 sequence reads: CAWSIGRGWTDTQYF. The CDR3 bases are TGTGCCTGGTCGATCGGGAGGGGATGGACAGATACGCAGTATTTT.